The source of this T cell receptor (beta chain) is a study of cytomegalovirus exposure and HLA in healthy donors. Study-level points and caveats: The classifier was said to identify cytomegalovirus status with high specificity and sensitivity. The study labeled fewer than 200 TCR beta chains cytomegalovirus-associated. Judged likely to be a sequencing artifact was a cluster of highly shared sequence variants. Trimming of TCR beta V- and J-genes showed a link, identified in a later analysis, to a missense DCLRE1C variant.

On this clone: Its cognate antigen is unknown.

The germline V gene has CDR1 SNHLY and CDR2 FYNNEI. Trimming took off 2 bases at V and 4 bases at J, with 11 bases between the two ends. This CDR3 is 14 amino acids long. The PCR contained 60 Vbeta and 13 Jbeta primers. Clones were sequenced by immunoSEQ multiplex PCR, and TCRdb holds only the in-frame ones, with some missing. The sample comprises about 200,000 clones, 75% to 85% of which are singletons, and about 2.6% rests with the top ten. Sequences were obtained from PBMCs. This TCR was recovered from a woman aged 40-49 years in good health and CMV-seronegative. This chain joins TRBV2 and TRBJ1-1; D is unresolved. CDR3 nucleotides: TGTGCCAGCAGTGAAACCTCACCGAGCACTGAAGCTTTCTTT. It specifies CASSETSPSTEAFF.